Listed here are 20 T cell receptor beta chains from one sample, sequenced in a study of T-cell memory formation after mild COVID-19. TCRdb processed the 5' RACE reads anew with MiXCR; each CDR3 protein has one entry. Of about 620,000 distinct CDR3 sequences listed, about a sixth are singletons. What was sequenced was PBMCs or a T cell subset sorted from them (not recorded which). The receptors derive from an adult woman who had mild COVID-19 (a few samples of this study predate the infection). Cell type and time point are not known.

The V gene is TRBV4-2, the J gene TRBJ2-7; D not certain. Germline CDR1 LGHNA, CDR2 YNFKEQ. The CDR3 extends over 14 amino acids. The V gene lost 0 bases and the J gene lost 1 base, with 7 bases spanning the gap. CDR3: CASSQDSPSYEQYF. CDR3 bases: TGTGCCAGCAGCCAAGATTCGCCGTCCTACGAGCAGTACTTC.

The V call is TRBV6-5, the J call TRBJ1-6, with unresolved D. From germline, CDR1 is MNHEY and CDR2 SVGAGI. The CDR3 covers 14 residues. V lost 2 bases, J lost 8 bases, and 10 bases lay in between. The CDR3 loop is CASSYVLRDSPLHF. Here the CDR3 DNA reads TGTGCCAGCAGTTACGTCCTCCGGGATTCACCCCTCCACTTT.

A few counts support this clonotype. The V and J genes are TRBV7-9 and TRBJ2-3, with TRBD2 matching 11 bases. CDR3 length: 16 residues. Trimming took 5 bases from V and 5 from J; bases not matched to a gene: 9. The germline V gene encodes CDR1 SEHNR and CDR2 FQNEAQ (reference sequence). The DNA for the CDR3 is TGTGCCAGCAGCGCATCTTCTAGCGGGGGGAGAGATACGCAGTATTTT. Its protein is CASSASSSGGRDTQYF.

The genes are TRBV28 and TRBJ2-4; either TRBD1 or TRBD2 may supply D (5 bases each). V dropped 4 bases and J dropped 0 bases, with 10 bases sitting between them. The CDR3 has 15 amino acids. CDR1 and CDR2 from the germline V gene are MDHEN and SYDVKM. CDR3 coding DNA: TGTGCCAGCAGTTCTAGGGGAGTAGCCAAAAACATTCAGTACTTC. Amino acids: CASSSRGVAKNIQYF.

This clonotype was found a few times. The chain carries TRBV20-1 and TRBJ2-1; 7 bases match TRBD2. V was pared by 0 bases and J by 6 bases, with 11 bases of the junction left unmatched. Germline assignment: CDR1 DFQATT and CDR2 SNEGSKA (reference sequence). The CDR3 length is 16 residues. The CDR3 DNA sequence: TGCAGTGCTAGAGATCAGCTAGAGCGGGACCGCAATGAGCAGTTCTTC. Translation gives CSARDQLERDRNEQFF.

This clonotype was seen at least ten times. This chain links TRBV5-1 with TRBJ1-1; no clear D gene. The CDR3 length is 13 residues. Germline CDR1 and CDR2: SGHRS and YFSETQ. V was trimmed by 1 base and J by 3 bases, leaving 7 bases between them. CDR3 nucleotides: TGCGCCAGCAGCTTGAATGGGGACACTGAAGCTTTCTTT. Its protein is CASSLNGDTEAFF.

This chain links TRBV3-1 with TRBJ1-4; D uncertain. The CDR3 has 16 residues. The ends were cut back, 4 bases at V and 0 bases at J, with 12 bases in the middle. Germline-derived CDR1 and CDR2 are LGHDT and YNNKEL (reference sequence). The CDR3 is CASSRRPGATNEKLFF. As DNA, the CDR3 is TGTGCCAGCAGCCGACGCCCAGGAGCAACTAATGAAAAACTGTTTTTT.

The V gene is TRBV29-1, the J gene TRBJ2-1; 11 nucleotides match TRBD2. Trimming took 0 bases from V and 3 from J; bases not matched to a gene: 1. The CDR3 covers 15 residues. From germline, CDR1 is SQVTM and CDR2 ANQGSEA. For the CDR3, the DNA is TGCAGCGTTGAAGACGGGACTAGCGGCTACAATGAGCAGTTCTTC. This gives the protein CSVEDGTSGYNEQFF.

Only a few counts were recorded for this clonotype. J is TRBJ1-2 and V is TRBV16, with unresolved D. The CDR3 is 14 residues long. Trimming took off 4 bases at V and 7 bases at J, with 16 bases between the two ends. CDR1 is KGHSY, CDR2 FQNENV, per germline. CDR3 nucleotides: TGTGCCAGCAGCCCCCTTAACGGCGGAGCTGGCTACACCTTC. Translated: CASSPLNGGAGYTF.

The V call is TRBV5-1, the J call TRBJ2-3; 8 bases agree with TRBD2. This CDR3 is built from 16 residues. The V segment lost 4 bases and the J segment 4 bases; nucleotides outside the gene matches: 11. Germline loops: CDR1 SGHRS, CDR2 YFSETQ. The CDR3 nucleotides are TGCGCCAGCAGCCAAGGGGCGGGAGGAGTCGCAGATACGCAGTATTTT. As protein: CASSQGAGGVADTQYF.

The chain has TRBV27 and TRBJ1-2, with D perhaps matching TRBD1 (5 bases). The CDR3 is 14 residues long. The V gene's germline CDR1 is MNHEY and CDR2 SMNVEV (reference sequence). The V gene lost 2 bases and the J gene lost 4 bases, with 11 bases spanning the gap. CDR3 protein: CASSLPRGTYGYTF. The CDR3 DNA reads as TGTGCCAGCAGTTTACCTCGGGGGACCTATGGCTACACCTTC.

This clonotype appeared a few times. The V gene is TRBV7-9, the J gene TRBJ1-2; D is ambiguous. Per the germline V gene, CDR1 is SEHNR and CDR2 is FQNEAQ (reference sequence). CDR3 size: 14 residues. Deletions cut 5 bases from V and 3 bases from J, with 13 bases between. DNA for the CDR3: TGTGCCAGCAGCCTGTCGGACGGATACTATGGCTACACCTTC. It encodes CASSLSDGYYGYTF.

This clonotype appeared a few times. The chain uses TRBV6-2 or TRBV6-3 and TRBJ1-1; D not resolved. V shed 0 bases and J shed 7 bases, with 3 bases lying between them. This CDR3 is built from 11 residues. Germline V gene data show CDR1 as MNHEY and CDR2 as SVGEGT. This CDR3 is CASSYSDEAFF. Written as DNA, the CDR3 is TGTGCCAGCAGTTACTCGGATGAAGCTTTCTTT.

This clonotype was picked up a small number of times. The CDR3 nucleotides read TGTGCCAGCAGCCATACGGGAGAAACGTTTAACAATGAGCAGTTCTTC. It encodes CASSHTGETFNNEQFF. The chain links TRBV3-1 to TRBJ2-1; D possibly corresponds to TRBD2 (6 bases). Between the trimmed V and J ends, which lost 3 bases and 5 bases, there was a span of 17 bases. The CDR3 is 16 residues long. Germline CDR1 is LGHDT and CDR2 is YNNKEL (reference sequence).

V and J are TRBV27 and TRBJ2-5; possibly TRBD1 for D (5 bases). This CDR3 is built from 14 residues. The germline V gene has CDR1 MNHEY and CDR2 SMNVEV (reference sequence). Trimming took 5 bases from V and 4 from J, leaving 14 bases between them. The CDR3 bases are TGTGCCAGCAGTCCCTTGGGGCTAGGAGAGACCCAGTACTTC. This gives the protein CASSPLGLGETQYF.

This CDR3 reads CASSKGFRETQYF. CDR3 nucleotides: TGTGCCAGTAGTAAGGGTTTCCGAGAGACCCAGTACTTC. The J gene is TRBJ2-5, the V gene TRBV19; D remains ambiguous. Germline V CDR1 and CDR2: LNHDA, SQIVND (reference sequence). This CDR3 has 13 residues. V lost 4 bases to trimming and J lost 4 bases, with 10 bases between them. Full variable domain (rest looked up from reference TRBV19 and TRBJ2-5): DGGITQSPKYLFRKEGQNVTLSCEQNLNHDAMYWYRQDPGQGLRLIYYSQIVNDFQKGDIAEGYSVSREKKESFPLTVTSAQKNPTAFYLCASSKGFRETQYFGPGTRLLVL.

The rearrangement links TRBV3-1 to TRBJ2-3; D is unclear. The V end was cut by 4 bases, the J end by 1 base, with 12 bases between. Germline CDR1 reads LGHDT; CDR2 reads YNNKEL (reference sequence). CDR3 length: 15 residues. The CDR3 DNA is TGTGCCAGCAGCCCCCTTTGGCAGGGCACAGATACGCAGTATTTT. It encodes CASSPLWQGTDTQYF.

The V gene is TRBV12-3 or TRBV12-4, the J gene TRBJ1-1; the D is unclear. Trimming shortened V by 2 bases and J by 5 bases, and 6 bases separated the two germline ends. The CDR3 spans 12 residues. In DNA, the CDR3 is TGTGCCAGCAGTTTACCGCAGACTGAAGCTTTCTTT. Its translation is CASSLPQTEAFF.

This clonotype was detected only a few times. The genes are TRBV2 and TRBJ2-3; D may match TRBD1 or TRBD2 (5 bases each). CDR1 is SNHLY, CDR2 FYNNEI, per germline. There are 15 residues in the CDR3. The V and J ends lost 4 bases and 2 bases respectively, with 13 bases between them. The CDR3 region is CASSAGRGYTDTQYF. In DNA, the CDR3 is TGTGCCAGCAGTGCTGGCCGGGGCTACACAGATACGCAGTATTTT.

This clonotype was observed a few times. The rearrangement links TRBV29-1 to TRBJ2-1; D uncertain. V was trimmed by 5 bases and J by 5 bases, leaving 16 bases between them. The germline CDR1 and CDR2 sequences are SQVTM and ANQGSEA. The CDR3 sequence is 14 residues long. The CDR3 is CSVPTWVRDNEQFF. CDR3 bases: TGCAGCGTTCCGACTTGGGTTCGCGACAATGAGCAGTTCTTC.